Listed below are T cell receptor beta chains from one sample, sequenced in a study of blood T cell repertoires in COVID-19. This table comes from immunoSEQ multiplex PCR, and its TCRdb copy is limited to in-frame clones, with some not included. Of about 430,000 clones listed, roughly 90% are singletons. The material sequenced was PBMCs or T cells enriched from blood (not recorded which). The origin of the receptors is a woman in her late teens or twenties who had been exposed to COVID-19. CDR3s include the opening cysteine and the closing phenylalanine or tryptophan. D genes are given only for firm matches. Rows give clone size only sometimes, using once, few, many, or a class for an expanded clone.

-	TRBJ2-7	-	TRBV5-5	TGTGCCAGCAGCTTGTACAGGTCCTCCTACGAGCAGTACTTC	CASSLYRSSYEQYF
-	TRBJ2-3	TRBD1	TRBV9	TGTGCCAGCAGCGTAAAGACAGGGAACCCAGATACGCAGTATTTT	CASSVKTGNPDTQYF
-	TRBJ2-3	TRBD1	TRBV6-6	TGTGCCAGCAGCCGGGACAGGGGGCCAGATACGCAGTATTTT	CASSRDRGPDTQYF
-	TRBJ2-3	TRBD1	TRBV6-1	TGTGCCAGCAGTGCGACCGGGACAGGAGGCACAGATACGCAGTATTTT	CASSATGTGGTDTQYF
-	TRBJ2-2	-	TRBV7-2	TGTGCCAGCAGCTCCTGGTACGGGAGCAATGACGGGGAGCTGTTTTTT	CASSSWYGSNDGELFF
once	TRBJ2-3	TRBD2	TRBV7-2	TGTGCCAGCAAGCGGGGGGGCTTGGATACGCAGTATTTT	CASKRGGLDTQYF
-	TRBJ2-7	-	TRBV11-2	TGTGCCACCCACCGGGACTCGAACTACTACGAGCAGTACTTC	CATHRDSNYYEQYF
-	TRBJ2-5	TRBD1	TRBV25-1	TGTGCCAGCAGTGATCCCGGGACAGGGGGCGGTTTGTGGGAGACCCAGTACTTC	CASSDPGTGGGLWETQYF
-	TRBJ2-1	TRBD1	TRBV4-2	TGTGCCACCCAAAAATTGACAGGGGGCTTCAATGAGCAGTTCTTC	CATQKLTGGFNEQFF
-	TRBJ1-2	-	TRBV28	TGTGCCAGCAGTTTTCCAGGGGAGGGCTTGGGCTACACCTTC	CASSFPGEGLGYTF
-	TRBJ1-2	TRBD1	TRBV6-5	TGTGCCAGCAGTTTTAGGACAGGGAACTATGGCTACACCTTC	CASSFRTGNYGYTF
-	TRBJ2-1	TRBD1	TRBV24-1	TGTGCCACCAGTGATTTCGAAGGGGGCGAGCAGTTCTTC	CATSDFEGGEQFF
-	TRBJ1-1	TRBD1	TRBV19	TGTGCCACTAAGGGACAGGGGGCCGGGGGAGCTTTCTTT	CATKGQGAGGAFF
-	TRBJ1-4	TRBD1	TRBV3-1/TRBV3-2	TGTGCCAGCAGCCAAGCCCTGGGACAGGGAGGTGCAACTAATGAAAAACTGTTTTTT	CASSQALGQGGATNEKLFF
once	TRBJ2-7	TRBD1	TRBV27	TGTGCCAGCAGTTCGAACCCTCAGACAGGGGGCCTCGAGCAGTACTTC	CASSSNPQTGGLEQYF
-	TRBJ2-6	-	TRBV7-9	TGTGCCAGCAGAAGGACAAGCTCTGGGGCCAACGTCCTGACTTTC	CASRRTSSGANVLTF
-	TRBJ2-3	-	TRBV3-1/TRBV3-2	TGTGCCAGCAGCCACTCCCCAGATACGCAGTATTTT	CASSHSPDTQYF
-	TRBJ2-1	TRBD2	TRBV3-1/TRBV3-2	TGTGCCAGCAGCCAAGATAGTAGCGGGGCCCTCTACAATGAGCAGTTCTTC	CASSQDSSGALYNEQFF
-	TRBJ1-5	-	TRBV2	TGTGCCAGCGGAGTCGGGGGAAATCAGCCCCAGCATTTT	CASGVGGNQPQHF
once	TRBJ2-7	TRBD1	TRBV12-3/TRBV12-4	TGTGCCAGCAGGCCGGGACAGAACTACGAGCAGTACTTC	CASRPGQNYEQYF